These 30 T cell receptor beta chains were all obtained from the same sample, sequenced in a study of T cell changes during pregnancy in multiple sclerosis. Data came from immunoSEQ multiplex PCR; TCRdb stores just in-frame clones and leaves some out. This sample has 79,000 or so clones; around 90% occur once, and the top ten carry 1.5% to 2%. The sequenced sample was peripheral blood, obtained in the first trimester of pregnancy. These receptors all come from a female donor in good health, enrolled as a control in a pregnancy study.

The CDR3 is CASSAWGDGYTF. The CDR3 region has the DNA TGTGCCAGCAGCGCTTGGGGAGATGGCTACACCTTC. The chain links TRBV9 to TRBJ1-2, with D unresolved. Germline assignment: CDR1 SGDLS and CDR2 YYNGEE. This CDR3 is built from 12 residues. Trimming took 3 bases from V and 6 from J, leaving 9 bases between them. Full variable domain (outside the CDR3, taken from reference TRBV9 and TRBJ1-2): DSGVTQTPKHLITATGQRVTLRCSPRSGDLSVYWYQQSLDQGLQFLIQYYNGEERAKGNILERFSAQQFPDLHSELNLSSLELGDSALYFCASSAWGDGYTFGSGTRLTVV.

The V and J genes are TRBV4-1 and TRBJ2-7; TRBD1 matches 8 bases. Germline V gene data show CDR1 as MGHRA and CDR2 as YSYEKL. The CDR3 is 18 amino acids. Germline trimming cut 1 base from V and 2 bases from J; bases unmatched to any gene: 13. CDR3 in amino acids: CASSQVTPDRGLAYEQYF. The CDR3 DNA reads TGCGCCAGCAGCCAAGTGACCCCAGACAGGGGTTTAGCCTACGAGCAGTACTTC.

The V gene is TRBV5-1, the J gene TRBJ1-2, with 7 bases aligning to TRBD1. The junction had 5 bases not matched to a gene; V was cut back by 0 bases and J by 3 bases. This CDR3 is 15 amino acids long. Germline V gene data show CDR1 as SGHRS and CDR2 as YFSETQ. This CDR3 reads CASSLEGAFDYGYTF. CDR3 DNA: TGCGCCAGCAGCTTGGAGGGGGCCTTTGACTATGGCTACACCTTC.

The chain joins TRBV7-9 to TRBJ1-2, with TRBD1 matching over 10 bases. Unmatched junction bases numbered 9, after V lost 4 bases and J lost 4 bases. Germline V gene lookup returns CDR1 SEHNR and CDR2 FQNEAQ (reference sequence). The CDR3 extends over 16 amino acids. CDR3 bases: TGTGCCAGCAGCTCGGGACCGGGACAGGGGATCTATGGCTACACCTTC. Protein: CASSSGPGQGIYGYTF.

This clone was observed a handful of times. This sequence joins TRBV7-9 and TRBJ1-6; a weak D match, TRBD1 (5 bases). The germline V gene has CDR1 SEHNR and CDR2 FQNEAQ (reference sequence). There are 11 residues in the CDR3. The ends were cut back, 8 bases at V and 9 bases at J, with 8 bases in the middle. This chain's CDR3 is CASAQGSPLHF. The CDR3 DNA follows: TGTGCCAGCGCCCAGGGTTCACCCCTCCACTTT.

The chain carries TRBV2 and TRBJ2-3, with 8 bases aligning to TRBD2. The V gene's germline CDR1 is SNHLY and CDR2 FYNNEI. This CDR3 has 17 residues. Trimming cost V 6 bases and J 6 bases; bases outside gene matches: 17. CDR3 amino acids: CASSPLRGALMGDTQYF. In DNA, the CDR3 is TGTGCCAGCAGCCCGTTGCGGGGGGCCTTGATGGGTGATACGCAGTATTTT.

V and J are TRBV6-6 and TRBJ1-5; D unclear. V was shortened by 8 bases and J by 3 bases, with 2 bases between the two germline ends. The CDR3 loop spans 10 amino acids. Germline V gives CDR1 MNHNY, CDR2 SVGAGI (reference sequence). The CDR3 loop is CASHNQPQHF. The CDR3 coding sequence is TGTGCCAGCCACAATCAGCCCCAGCATTTT.

This clone was detected only once. The chain uses TRBV7-2 and TRBJ2-7, with TRBD1 identical over 9 bases. Germline V gene lookup returns CDR1 SGHTA and CDR2 FQGNSA. Unmatched junction bases numbered 5, after V lost 4 bases and J lost 4 bases. This CDR3 spans 14 amino acids. CDR3 region: CASSYGQGKYEQYF. The CDR3 nucleotides read TGTGCCAGCAGCTACGGACAGGGGAAGTACGAGCAGTACTTC.

This chain joins TRBV7-2 and TRBJ2-7, with a tentative D call TRBD1 (5 bases). Germline assignment: CDR1 SGHTA and CDR2 FQGNSA. The CDR3 spans 15 residues. Trimming cost V 5 bases and J 4 bases, with 18 bases left between them. Written as DNA, the CDR3 is TGTGCCAGCAGCCCCCAGCAGGGCAGGCAGTACGAGCAGTACTTC. It specifies CASSPQQGRQYEQYF.

The rearrangement uses TRBV29-1 and TRBJ2-1, with D possibly TRBD2 on 5 matching bases. V was clipped by 3 bases and J by 6 bases, with 12 bases between them. The germline CDR1 and CDR2 sequences are SQVTM and ANQGSEA. The CDR3 consists of 13 residues. The CDR3 sequence: CSVDGKGPNEQFF. The CDR3 bases are TGCAGCGTTGACGGGAAGGGCCCCAATGAGCAGTTCTTC.

The rearrangement links TRBV4-3 to TRBJ1-5, with D hard to call. The ends were cut back, 1 base at V and 1 base at J, with 8 bases in the middle. Looked up from germline, CDR1 is LGHNA and CDR2 is YSLEER. This CDR3 region has 15 residues. The CDR3 sequence is CASSQVWASNQPQHF. The CDR3 DNA sequence: TGCGCCAGCAGCCAAGTTTGGGCGAGCAATCAGCCCCAGCATTTT.

The CDR3 nucleotides read TGTGCCAGCTCACCAAACCCCAGCGCCGCTGAAGCTTTCTTT. Its translation is CASSPNPSAAEAFF. This rearrangement joins TRBV18 to TRBJ1-1; D call uncertain. In germline, CDR1 is KGHSH, CDR2 LQKENI. Trimming removed 2 bases from V and 6 bases from J, with 13 bases in between. The CDR3 totals 14 residues.

The chain joins TRBV29-1 to TRBJ1-2; D might be TRBD1 (5 bases). V lost 7 bases and J lost 4, with 16 bases in between. Per germline, CDR1 SQVTM and CDR2 ANQGSEA. The CDR3 runs to 13 residues. The CDR3 DNA reads TGCAGCGCCCGAGCGGGGGGTGGCTATGGCTACACCTTC. This translates into CSARAGGGYGYTF.

J is TRBJ1-2 and V is TRBV2; D gene uncertain. The CDR3 is 14 residues long. The V end was cut by 6 bases, the J end by 6 bases, with 17 bases between. Germline V gene lookup returns CDR1 SNHLY and CDR2 FYNNEI. CDR3: CASRRPGNTNGYTF. DNA of the CDR3: TGTGCCAGCAGAAGACCGGGGAACACCAATGGCTACACCTTC.

The V gene is TRBV5-1, the J gene TRBJ2-2; D gene ambiguous. Germline V gives CDR1 SGHRS, CDR2 YFSETQ. Trimming stripped 2 bases from V and 5 bases from J, with 13 bases between. The CDR3 covers 15 residues. CDR3: CASSLLGPGTGELFF. Written as DNA, the CDR3 is TGCGCCAGCAGCTTACTGGGTCCCGGGACCGGGGAGCTGTTTTTT.

This chain links TRBV11-2 with TRBJ2-3, with D tentatively TRBD1 (5 bases). V was pared by 5 bases and J by 0 bases, with 9 bases between. This CDR3 contains 14 residues. Germline values: CDR1 SGHAT, CDR2 FQNNGV. CDR3 protein: CASSQGPSTDTQYF. DNA of the CDR3: TGTGCCAGCAGCCAGGGCCCTAGCACAGATACGCAGTATTTT. Filled out from reference TRBV11-2 and TRBJ2-3, the complete variable domain reads EAGVAQSPRYKIIEKRQSVAFWCNPISGHATLYWYQQILGQGPKLLIQFQNNGVVDDSQLPKDRFSAERLKGVDSTLKIQPAKLEDSAVYLCASSQGPSTDTQYFGPGTRLTVL.

V gene TRBV7-3 combines with J gene TRBJ2-1; 10 bases map to TRBD1. The ends lost 6 bases at V and 6 bases at J; junction bases unmatched: 8. CDR1 and CDR2 from the germline V gene are SGHTA and FQGTGA. The CDR3 extends over 15 amino acids. The CDR3 region has the DNA TGTGCCAGCAGTTACGCGGGACAGGGGTCCAATGAGCAGTTCTTC. Protein: CASSYAGQGSNEQFF.

The chain's CDR3 is CAWSVRGGGSPLHF. CDR3 bases: TGTGCCTGGAGTGTGAGAGGGGGCGGTTCACCCCTCCACTTT. J is TRBJ1-6 and V is TRBV30, with TRBD1 matching over 7 bases. Germline trimming cut 0 bases from V and 9 bases from J; bases unmatched to any gene: 5. CDR3 length equals 14 residues. Germline CDR1 reads GTSNPN; CDR2 reads SVGIG (reference sequence).

This clone was counted once. The chain combines TRBV15 with TRBJ2-5; 8 bases are a match to TRBD2. With V trimmed by 2 bases and J by 1 base, 3 bases remained unmatched. Germline V gene sequence: CDR1 LNHNV, CDR2 YYDKDF (reference sequence). This CDR3 is 15 amino acids long. The CDR3 here is CATSRSRGGQETQYF. As DNA, the CDR3 is TGTGCCACCAGCAGATCTCGGGGGGGCCAAGAGACCCAGTACTTC.

This clone was seen just once. The rearrangement joins TRBV15 to TRBJ2-3; D gene uncertain. This CDR3 has 14 residues. Trimming removed 2 bases at V and 0 bases at J, with 6 bases between. Germline V CDR1 and CDR2: LNHNV, YYDKDF (reference sequence). CDR3: CATSRLESTDTQYF. DNA for the CDR3: TGTGCCACCAGCAGACTAGAAAGCACAGATACGCAGTATTTT.

V gene TRBV2 combines with J gene TRBJ2-3; possibly TRBD1 for D (5 bases). The V gene's germline CDR1 is SNHLY and CDR2 FYNNEI. V lost 4 bases and J 2 bases, leaving 13 bases between the germline ends. The CDR3 is 15 residues long. The CDR3 DNA reads as TGTGCCAGCAGTGCTTCGACAGCCTACACAGATACGCAGTATTTT. Its translation: CASSASTAYTDTQYF.

V gene TRBV7-9 combines with J gene TRBJ1-1, with 8 bases fitting TRBD1. J lost 5 bases, V lost 3 bases, and 2 bases had no gene match. The CDR3 consists of 13 residues. Looked up from germline, CDR1 is SEHNR and CDR2 is FQNEAQ (reference sequence). The CDR3 DNA reads TGTGCCAGCAGCTTGGACAGGGTGACTGAAGCTTTCTTT. As protein: CASSLDRVTEAFF. Combining the CDR3 with reference TRBV7-9 and TRBJ1-1 gives the whole variable domain DTGVSQNPRHKITKRGQNVTFRCDPISEHNRLYWYRQTLGQGPEFLTYFQNEAQLEKSRLLSDRFSAERPKGSFSTLEIQRTEQGDSAMYLCASSLDRVTEAFFGQGTRLTVV.

The chain couples TRBV9 to TRBJ1-2; TRBD1 agrees at 7 bases. V dropped 0 bases and J dropped 1; count of bases not matched to a gene: 9. This CDR3 region has 17 residues. CDR1 and CDR2 (germline): SGDLS, YYNGEE. CDR3: CASSVGPGQAGNYGYTF. The CDR3 DNA reads as TGTGCCAGCAGCGTAGGACCTGGACAGGCGGGTAACTATGGCTACACCTTC.

The rearrangement uses TRBV6-5 and TRBJ2-1; 9 nucleotides line up with TRBD1. The CDR3 spans 15 residues. V was pared by 5 bases and J by 2 bases, with 4 bases of the junction left unmatched. Germline lookup yields CDR1 MNHEY and CDR2 SVGAGI. The CDR3 is CASSPRDRAYNEQFF. CDR3 in DNA: TGTGCCAGCAGTCCCCGGGACAGGGCCTACAATGAGCAGTTCTTC.

This chain links TRBV27 with TRBJ1-2, with 7 positions matching TRBD1. The CDR3 extends over 13 amino acids. V was pared by 5 bases and J by 4 bases, with 4 bases of the junction left unmatched. Germline values: CDR1 MNHEY, CDR2 SMNVEV (reference sequence). As DNA, the CDR3 is TGTGCCAGCAGTACCTCAGGGGGCTATGGCTACACCTTC. Translated, it gives CASSTSGGYGYTF.

The chain carries TRBV7-2 and TRBJ2-5, with D maybe TRBD1 (6 bases). Per germline, CDR1 SGHTA and CDR2 FQGNSA. The V end lost 2 bases, the J end lost 2 bases, and 12 bases lay between the germline ends. The CDR3 is 15 residues long. CDR3 residues: CASSLQGWYQETQYF. The CDR3 DNA is TGTGCCAGCAGCTTACAGGGGTGGTATCAAGAGACCCAGTACTTC.

The rearrangement links TRBV27 to TRBJ2-7; D perhaps matches TRBD1 (8 bases). V dropped 0 bases and J dropped 3 bases, with 21 bases sitting between them. This CDR3 has 18 residues. Germline V gives CDR1 MNHEY, CDR2 SMNVEV (reference sequence). CDR3 protein: CASSLSPGQGGYYYEQYF. The CDR3 DNA sequence: TGTGCCAGCAGTTTATCCCCTGGACAGGGAGGGTACTACTACGAGCAGTACTTC.

V gene TRBV5-8 combines with J gene TRBJ1-1, with D possibly being TRBD1 (6 bases). Germline V gene sequence: CDR1 SGHTS, CDR2 YDEGEE. This CDR3 is 16 amino acids long. V dropped 1 base and J dropped 5 bases, with 18 bases sitting between them. The CDR3 region is CASSLSYRVLGTEAFF. Here the CDR3 DNA reads TGTGCCAGCAGCTTGTCTTACAGGGTCTTAGGGACTGAAGCTTTCTTT.

The chain couples TRBV29-1 to TRBJ2-2; 7 nucleotides line up with TRBD1. The CDR3 sequence is 16 residues long. V shed 7 bases and J 0 bases; nucleotides not matched to a gene: 11. The germline V gene has CDR1 SQVTM and CDR2 ANQGSEA. CDR3 nucleotide sequence: TGCAGCGCCTCCCCCCGACAGGGAGCGAACACCGGGGAGCTGTTTTTT. Amino acid sequence: CSASPRQGANTGELFF.

The genes are TRBV4-2 and TRBJ2-1; TRBD2 aligns across 8 bases. CDR1 is LGHNA and CDR2 is YNFKEQ in the germline V gene. V was pared by 3 bases and J by 13 bases, with 8 bases of the junction left unmatched. The CDR3 consists of 13 residues. This chain's CDR3 is CASSQGLAGQQFF. CDR3 bases: TGTGCCAGCAGCCAGGGGCTAGCGGGCCAACAGTTCTTC.